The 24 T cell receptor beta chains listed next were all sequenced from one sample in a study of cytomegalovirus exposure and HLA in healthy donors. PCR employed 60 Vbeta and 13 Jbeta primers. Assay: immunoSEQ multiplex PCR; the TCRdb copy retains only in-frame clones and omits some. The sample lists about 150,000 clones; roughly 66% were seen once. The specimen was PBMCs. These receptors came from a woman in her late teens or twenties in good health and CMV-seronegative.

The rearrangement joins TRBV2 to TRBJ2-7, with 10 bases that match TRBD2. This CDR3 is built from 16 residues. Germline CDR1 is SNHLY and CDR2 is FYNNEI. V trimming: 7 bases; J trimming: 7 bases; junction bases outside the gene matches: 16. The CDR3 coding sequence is TGTGCCAGCAAGGGGAGGTGGACTAGCGGTAAAAGGGAGCAGTACGTC. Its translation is CASKGRWTSGKREQYV.

Here the CDR3 reads CASIPADRAEAFF. The CDR3 nucleotides read TGTGCCAGTATCCCAGCAGACAGGGCTGAAGCTTTCTTT. The chain couples TRBV19 to TRBJ1-1, with 7 bases lining up with TRBD1. CDR1 is LNHDA and CDR2 is SQIVND in the germline V gene (reference sequence). This CDR3 has 13 residues. Trimming at V came to 7 bases and at J to 6 bases, leaving 8 bases not matched to a gene.

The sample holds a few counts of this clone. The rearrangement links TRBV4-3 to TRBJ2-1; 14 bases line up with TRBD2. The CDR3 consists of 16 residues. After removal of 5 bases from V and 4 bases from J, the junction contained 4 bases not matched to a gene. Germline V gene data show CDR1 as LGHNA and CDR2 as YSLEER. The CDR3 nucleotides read TGCGCCAGCAGCTCGGGACTAGCGGGAGAATACAATGAGCAGTTCTTC. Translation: CASSSGLAGEYNEQFF.

The CDR3 is CASSIKGGAYEQYV. CDR3 DNA: TGTGCCAGTAGTATAAAAGGCGGAGCCTACGAGCAGTACGTC. J is TRBJ2-7 and V is TRBV19, with D hard to call. The germline V gene encodes CDR1 LNHDA and CDR2 SQIVND (reference sequence). V lost 2 bases to trimming and J lost 2 bases, with 10 bases between them. The CDR3 spans 14 residues.

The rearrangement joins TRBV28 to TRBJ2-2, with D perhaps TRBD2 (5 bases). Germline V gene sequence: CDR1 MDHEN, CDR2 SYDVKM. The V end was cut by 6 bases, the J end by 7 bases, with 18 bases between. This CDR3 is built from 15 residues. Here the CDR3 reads CASSPGLLGIGELFF. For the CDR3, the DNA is TGTGCCAGCAGCCCAGGACTCCTAGGAATCGGGGAGCTGTTTTTT.

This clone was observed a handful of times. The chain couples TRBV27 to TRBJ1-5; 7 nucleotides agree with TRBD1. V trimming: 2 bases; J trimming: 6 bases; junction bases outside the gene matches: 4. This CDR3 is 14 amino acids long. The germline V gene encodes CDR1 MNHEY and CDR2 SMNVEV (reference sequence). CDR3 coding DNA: TGTGCCAGCAGTTTACGAGGGGGCGGTCAGCCCCAGCATTTT. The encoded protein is CASSLRGGGQPQHF.

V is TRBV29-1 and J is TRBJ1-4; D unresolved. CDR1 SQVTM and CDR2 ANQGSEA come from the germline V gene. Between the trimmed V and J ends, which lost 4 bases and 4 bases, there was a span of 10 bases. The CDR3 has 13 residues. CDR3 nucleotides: TGCAGCGTTGCATCGAGCTTTAATGAAAAACTGTTTTTT. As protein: CSVASSFNEKLFF.

CDR3 nucleotides: TGTGCCAGCAGGAAGACAGGCAATAGCAATCAGCCCCAGCATTTT. This sequence encodes CASRKTGNSNQPQHF. The rearrangement links TRBV6-5 to TRBJ1-5; tentative D call: TRBD1 (6 bases). The germline V gene has CDR1 MNHEY and CDR2 SVGAGI. Trimming cost V 6 bases and J 0 bases, with 12 bases left between them. The CDR3 covers 15 residues.

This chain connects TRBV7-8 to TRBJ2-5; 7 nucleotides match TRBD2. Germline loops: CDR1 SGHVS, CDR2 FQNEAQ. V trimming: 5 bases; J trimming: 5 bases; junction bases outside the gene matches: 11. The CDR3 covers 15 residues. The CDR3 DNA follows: TGTGCCAGCAGCCCCGGGACTAATATTGCGGAGACCCAGTACTTC. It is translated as CASSPGTNIAETQYF.

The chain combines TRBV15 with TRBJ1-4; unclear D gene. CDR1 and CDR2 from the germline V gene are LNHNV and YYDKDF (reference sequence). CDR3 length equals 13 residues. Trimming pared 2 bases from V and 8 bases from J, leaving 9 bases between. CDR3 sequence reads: CATSRPAGEKLFF. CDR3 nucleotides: TGTGCCACCAGCAGACCCGCGGGAGAAAAACTGTTTTTT.

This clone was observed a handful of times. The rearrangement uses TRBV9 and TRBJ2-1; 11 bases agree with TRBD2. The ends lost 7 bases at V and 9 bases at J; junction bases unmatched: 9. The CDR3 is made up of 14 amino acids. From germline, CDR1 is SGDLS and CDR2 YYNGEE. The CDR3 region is CASAPRLAGSEQFF. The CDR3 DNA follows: TGTGCCAGCGCGCCTCGACTAGCGGGATCTGAGCAGTTCTTC.

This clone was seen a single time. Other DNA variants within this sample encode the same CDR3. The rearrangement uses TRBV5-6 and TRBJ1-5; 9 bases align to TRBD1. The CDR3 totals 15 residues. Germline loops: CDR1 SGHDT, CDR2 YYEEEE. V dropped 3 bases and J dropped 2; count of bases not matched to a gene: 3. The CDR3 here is CASSSRDRGNQPQHF. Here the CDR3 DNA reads TGTGCCAGCAGCTCCAGGGACAGGGGCAATCAGCCCCAGCATTTT.

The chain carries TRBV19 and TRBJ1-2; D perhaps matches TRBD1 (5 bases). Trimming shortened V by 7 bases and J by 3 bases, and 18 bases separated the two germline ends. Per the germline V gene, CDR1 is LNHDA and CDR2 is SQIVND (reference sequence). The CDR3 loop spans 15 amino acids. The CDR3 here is CASTDTRWGDYGYTF. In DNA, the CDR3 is TGTGCCAGTACGGACACAAGGTGGGGGGACTATGGCTACACCTTC.

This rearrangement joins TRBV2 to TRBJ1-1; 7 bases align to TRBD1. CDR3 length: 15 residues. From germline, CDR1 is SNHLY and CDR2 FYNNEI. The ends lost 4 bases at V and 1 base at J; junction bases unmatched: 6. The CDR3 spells CASSARQGPNTEAFF. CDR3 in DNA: TGTGCCAGCAGTGCCCGACAGGGACCGAACACTGAAGCTTTCTTT.

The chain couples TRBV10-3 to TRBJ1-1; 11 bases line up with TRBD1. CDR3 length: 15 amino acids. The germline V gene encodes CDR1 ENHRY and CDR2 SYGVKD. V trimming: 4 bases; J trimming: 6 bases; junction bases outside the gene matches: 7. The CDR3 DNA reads TGTGCCATCAGTGGGACAGGGGGCACGAGCGCTGAAGCTTTCTTT. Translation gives CAISGTGGTSAEAFF.

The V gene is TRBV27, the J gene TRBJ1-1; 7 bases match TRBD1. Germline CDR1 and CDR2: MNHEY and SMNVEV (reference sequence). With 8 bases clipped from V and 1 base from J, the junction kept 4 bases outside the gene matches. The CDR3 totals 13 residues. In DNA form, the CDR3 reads TGTGCCAGCTACAGGGGTGCGAACACTGAAGCTTTCTTT. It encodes CASYRGANTEAFF.

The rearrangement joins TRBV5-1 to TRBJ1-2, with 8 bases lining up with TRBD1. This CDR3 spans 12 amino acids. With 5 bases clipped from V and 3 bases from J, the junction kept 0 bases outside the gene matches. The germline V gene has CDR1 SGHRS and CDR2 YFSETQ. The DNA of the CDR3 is TGCGCCAGCAGGGACAGGGACTATGGCTACACCTTC. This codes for CASRDRDYGYTF.

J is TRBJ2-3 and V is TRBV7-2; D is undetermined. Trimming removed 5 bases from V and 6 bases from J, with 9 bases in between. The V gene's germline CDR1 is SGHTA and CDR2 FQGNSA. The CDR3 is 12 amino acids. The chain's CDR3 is CASSPLGDTQYF. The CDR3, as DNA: TGTGCCAGCAGCCCACTCGGGGATACGCAGTATTTT.

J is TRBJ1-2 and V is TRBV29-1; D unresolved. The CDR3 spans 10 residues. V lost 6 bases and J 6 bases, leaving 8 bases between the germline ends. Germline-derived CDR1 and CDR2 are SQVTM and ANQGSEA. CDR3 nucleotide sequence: TGCAGCGTCCGAGGAAATGGCTACACCTTC. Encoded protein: CSVRGNGYTF. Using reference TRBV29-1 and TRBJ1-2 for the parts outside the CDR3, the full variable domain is SAVISQKPSRDICQRGTSLTIQCQVDSQVTMMFWYRQQPGQSLTLIATANQGSEATYESGFVIDKFPISRPNLTFSTLTVSNMSPEDSSIYLCSVRGNGYTFGSGTRLTVV.

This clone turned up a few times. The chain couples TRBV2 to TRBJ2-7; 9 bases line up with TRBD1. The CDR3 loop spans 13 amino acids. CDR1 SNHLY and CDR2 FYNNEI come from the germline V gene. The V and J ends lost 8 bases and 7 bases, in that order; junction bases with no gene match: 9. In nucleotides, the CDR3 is TGTGCCAGCTGGGGACAGGGACTCTTGGAGCAGTACTTC. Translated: CASWGQGLLEQYF.

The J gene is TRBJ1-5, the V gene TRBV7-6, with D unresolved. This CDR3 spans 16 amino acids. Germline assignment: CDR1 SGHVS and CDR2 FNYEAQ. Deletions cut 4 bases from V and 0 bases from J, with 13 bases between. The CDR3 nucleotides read TGTGCCAGCAGCTCCGGCGGGGAGTATAGCAATCAGCCCCAGCATTTT. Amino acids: CASSSGGEYSNQPQHF.

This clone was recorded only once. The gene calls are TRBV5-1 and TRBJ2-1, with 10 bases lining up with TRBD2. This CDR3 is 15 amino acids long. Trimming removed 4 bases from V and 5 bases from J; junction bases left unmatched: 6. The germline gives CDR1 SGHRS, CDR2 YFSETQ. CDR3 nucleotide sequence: TGCGCCAGCAGCACGGGACTAGCGTCCAACAATGAGCAGTTCTTC. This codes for CASSTGLASNNEQFF.

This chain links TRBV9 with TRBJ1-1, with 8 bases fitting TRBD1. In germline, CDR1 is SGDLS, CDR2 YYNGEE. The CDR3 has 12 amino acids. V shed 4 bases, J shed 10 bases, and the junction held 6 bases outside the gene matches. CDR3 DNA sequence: TGTGCCAGCAGCCCAGGGGGCGGGCGAGCTTTCTTT. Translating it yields CASSPGGGRAFF.

As DNA, the CDR3 is TGTGCCAGCAGCGTAACAGGGATGGGCACTGAAGCTTTCTTT. Its translation is CASSVTGMGTEAFF. The J gene is TRBJ1-1, the V gene TRBV9, with D perhaps matching TRBD1 (6 bases). V lost 1 base and J lost 4, with 11 bases in between. The CDR3 is 14 residues long. The germline V gene encodes CDR1 SGDLS and CDR2 YYNGEE.